The 5 T cell receptor beta chains reported below all come from one sample, sequenced in a study of T cells in Graves' hyperthyroidism and ophthalmopathy. RNA transcripts were the template for amplifying TCR beta CDR3 regions. TCR CDR3 regions were first amplified by RT-PCR with HTBI primers. TCRdb processed the multiplex PCR reads anew with MiXCR; each CDR3 protein has one entry. Of roughly 570,000 distinct CDR3 sequences listed, about half are singletons. Material: peripheral blood or thyroid tissue (not recorded which). The receptors originated from a woman aged 18-30 years with Graves' hyperthyroidism.

This rearrangement joins TRBV7-8 to TRBJ2-7; TRBD2 agrees at 10 bases. Germline CDR1 SGHVS, CDR2 FQNEAQ. The CDR3 spans 13 residues. The CDR3 nucleotides are TGTGCACTCTCTAGCGGGAGATGGTACGAGCAGTACTTC. Encoded protein: CALSSGRWYEQYF.

The chain carries TRBV7-9 and TRBJ1-1; 8 bases match TRBD1. With 7 bases clipped from V and 1 base from J, the junction kept 8 bases outside the gene matches. This CDR3 comprises 15 residues. Germline values: CDR1 SEHNR, CDR2 FQNEAQ (reference sequence). CDR3 amino acids: CASISPGQGNTEAFF. CDR3 bases: TGTGCCAGCATCAGCCCCGGACAGGGGAACACTGAAGCTTTCTTT.

The V and J genes are TRBV18 and TRBJ2-7, with 9 bases identical to TRBD1. V trimming: 5 bases; J trimming: 3 bases; junction bases outside the gene matches: 5. Germline values: CDR1 KGHSH, CDR2 LQKENI. This CDR3 region has 14 residues. CDR3 sequence reads: CASSRDRANYEQYF. The CDR3 DNA is TGTGCCAGCTCAAGGGACAGGGCTAACTACGAGCAGTACTTC.

This clonotype showed up many times. This chain connects TRBV13 to TRBJ1-2, with D possibly matching TRBD1 (6 bases). CDR1 and CDR2 (germline): PRHDT, FYEKMQ (reference sequence). This CDR3 has 15 residues. The V gene lost 6 bases and the J gene lost 0 bases, with 14 bases spanning the gap. Written as DNA, the CDR3 is TGTGCCAGCAGGAGAGGGGGGGGACCTAACTATGGCTACACCTTC. This sequence encodes CASRRGGGPNYGYTF.

This clonotype was found many times. The V call is TRBV29-1, the J call TRBJ1-2; 8 nucleotides agree with TRBD1. Germline loops: CDR1 SQVTM, CDR2 ANQGSEA. CDR3 length equals 12 residues. The V and J ends lost 0 bases and 11 bases, in that order; junction bases with no gene match: 5. The DNA for the CDR3 is TGCAGCGTTGAAGAGGCAGACAGGGGTTACACCTTC. Translation: CSVEEADRGYTF.